This paragraph covers one TCR beta chain sequence. The antigen remains unidentified. This specimen belongs to a study of cytomegalovirus exposure and HLA in healthy donors. Notes on the study in general: TCR beta V- and J-gene trimming was later associated with a missense DCLRE1C variant.

Primers included in the PCR were 60 Vbeta and 13 Jbeta primers. Clones were read by immunoSEQ multiplex PCR, and TCRdb kept only the in-frame ones, dropping some. The data show under 200,000 clones, roughly three quarters seen once. The CDR3 has 16 residues. The germline V gene encodes CDR1 MGHDK and CDR2 SYGVNS. The V segment lost 2 bases and the J segment 9 bases; nucleotides outside the gene matches: 16. This receptor was obtained from a woman aged 45-59 years in good health and CMV-seronegative. The sequenced sample was PBMCs. V is TRBV25-1 and J is TRBJ2-7; TRBD2 agrees at 7 bases. CDR3 residues: CASSEPAGEGRWRQYF. CDR3 coding DNA: TGTGCCAGCAGTGAACCCGCCGGGGAGGGGCGTTGGAGGCAGTACTTC.